The 16 T cell receptor beta chains below come from one sample, sequenced in a study of control samples from healthy donors and cancer patients. The assay was immunoSEQ multiplex PCR, and TCRdb's table has in-frame clones only and misses some. Counted here are around 40,000 clones, less than 95% occurring once; the ten biggest clones make up approximately 23%. Sequenced material: PBMCs. All receptors come from a woman aged 40 to 50 with head and neck cancer.

This chain joins TRBV27 and TRBJ2-7, with 8 bases identical to TRBD2. This CDR3 has 14 amino acids. Germline V gene lookup returns CDR1 MNHEY and CDR2 SMNVEV (reference sequence). The V and J ends lost 5 bases and 3 bases, in that order; junction bases with no gene match: 6. CDR3 in DNA: TGTGCCAGCAGTCCTCGGGGGGGTAACTACGAGCAGTACTTC. As protein: CASSPRGGNYEQYF.

The J gene is TRBJ2-1, the V gene TRBV19, with 11 bases that match TRBD2. V lost 8 bases and J lost 7; bases outside the gene matches: 10. Germline V lookup: CDR1 LNHDA, CDR2 SQIVND (reference sequence). The CDR3 consists of 15 residues. CDR3 in amino acids: CASSKLAGVSNEQFF. The CDR3 nucleotides are TGTGCCAGTTCTAAACTAGCGGGAGTATCAAATGAGCAGTTCTTC.

The J gene is TRBJ1-1, the V gene TRBV20-1; D is unresolved. The V gene lost 1 base and the J gene lost 11 bases, with 11 bases spanning the gap. Looked up from germline, CDR1 is DFQATT and CDR2 is SNEGSKA (reference sequence). This CDR3 is 11 amino acids long. CDR3 protein: CSARAQFWAFF. The DNA of the CDR3 is TGCAGTGCTAGAGCTCAATTTTGGGCTTTCTTT.

The rearrangement uses TRBV6-5 and TRBJ2-7, with TRBD2 identical over 12 bases. The germline V gene has CDR1 MNHEY and CDR2 SVGAGI. The CDR3 length is 15 residues. Trimming at V came to 6 bases and at J to 0 bases, leaving 3 bases not matched to a gene. Here the CDR3 reads CASRLTSGSSYEQYF. DNA of the CDR3: TGTGCCAGCAGGTTGACTAGCGGGAGCTCCTACGAGCAGTACTTC.

This clone was seen a single time. The chain has TRBV30 and TRBJ1-1, with TRBD1 as a possible D gene (5 bases). This CDR3 comprises 15 residues. The V gene lost 5 bases and the J gene lost 5 bases, with 21 bases spanning the gap. Germline lookup yields CDR1 GTSNPN and CDR2 SVGIG (reference sequence). This CDR3 reads CAWGGSGGTETEAFF. The DNA for the CDR3 is TGTGCCTGGGGTGGCTCGGGGGGGACTGAGACTGAAGCTTTCTTT.

V usage is TRBV28 and J usage is TRBJ1-1; no firm D call. V was pared by 5 bases and J by 6 bases, with 16 bases between. The CDR3 spans 14 residues. Germline-derived CDR1 and CDR2 are MDHEN and SYDVKM. This CDR3 is CASSPPGDSAEAFF. CDR3 DNA sequence: TGTGCCAGCAGTCCCCCCGGTGATTCCGCTGAAGCTTTCTTT.

The chain recombines TRBV19 with TRBJ2-1; D remains ambiguous. This CDR3 spans 14 amino acids. Germline CDR1 reads LNHDA; CDR2 reads SQIVND (reference sequence). Deletions cut 3 bases from V and 4 bases from J, with 10 bases between. The CDR3 DNA sequence: TGTGCCAGTAGTATGGGCGGCACTTACAATGAGCAGTTCTTC. Its translation: CASSMGGTYNEQFF.

The V call is TRBV27, the J call TRBJ1-1; D gene uncertain. V was cut by 2 bases and J by 14 bases, with 12 bases left in between. CDR1 is MNHEY, CDR2 SMNVEV, per germline (reference sequence). This CDR3 is built from 11 residues. The CDR3 loop is CASSLGPSRFF. CDR3 DNA sequence: TGTGCCAGCAGTTTAGGCCCCAGTCGATTCTTT.

This chain joins TRBV15 and TRBJ1-1, with D maybe TRBD1 (5 bases). CDR1 LNHNV and CDR2 YYDKDF come from the germline V gene (reference sequence). Between the trimmed V and J ends, which lost 3 bases and 7 bases, there was a span of 15 bases. CDR3 size: 14 residues. CDR3 protein: CATSRADTRVEAFF. CDR3 coding DNA: TGTGCCACCAGCAGGGCGGACACTCGGGTTGAAGCTTTCTTT.

The J gene is TRBJ2-7, the V gene TRBV6-5; D might be TRBD2 (6 bases). The V gene's germline CDR1 is MNHEY and CDR2 SVGAGI. The V end was cut by 6 bases, the J end by 3 bases, with 18 bases between. This CDR3 region has 15 residues. CDR3 in DNA: TGTGCCAGCAGCCTTCGGGGTAGCGGAGACTACGAGCAGTACTTC. The encoded protein is CASSLRGSGDYEQYF.

The chain joins TRBV25-1 to TRBJ2-2; D tentatively reads TRBD1 or TRBD2 (6 bases each). This CDR3 region has 18 residues. Deletions cut 4 bases from V and 4 bases from J, with 22 bases between. Germline values: CDR1 MGHDK, CDR2 SYGVNS. This chain's CDR3 is CASSGAGRGRSFTGELFF. As DNA, the CDR3 is TGTGCCAGCAGTGGGGCGGGCCGGGGGCGATCCTTCACCGGGGAGCTGTTTTTT. Full variable domain (rest looked up from reference TRBV25-1 and TRBJ2-2): EADIYQTPRYLVIGTGKKITLECSQTMGHDKMYWYQQDPGMELHLIHYSYGVNSTEKGDLSSESTVSRIRTEHFPLTLESARPSHTSQYLCASSGAGRGRSFTGELFFGEGSRLTVL.

The chain links TRBV5-1 to TRBJ2-7; no clear D. The CDR3 contains 15 residues. Trimming left V 0 bases short and J 2 bases short, with 12 bases between. Germline V gene lookup returns CDR1 SGHRS and CDR2 YFSETQ. DNA of the CDR3: TGCGCCAGCAGCTTGGACTCCAGCCGAGCCTACGAGCAGTACTTC. This sequence encodes CASSLDSSRAYEQYF. Full variable domain (remainder filled in from reference TRBV5-1 and TRBJ2-7): KAGVTQTPRYLIKTRGQQVTLSCSPISGHRSVSWYQQTPGQGLQFLFEYFSETQRNKGNFPGRFSGRQFSNSRSEMNVSTLELGDSALYLCASSLDSSRAYEQYFGPGTRLTVT.

V usage is TRBV5-1 and J usage is TRBJ1-5; TRBD1 is a possible D gene (6 bases). Germline assignment: CDR1 SGHRS and CDR2 YFSETQ. The ends were cut back, 2 bases at V and 6 bases at J, with 9 bases in the middle. The CDR3 runs 13 residues. The CDR3 DNA is TGCGCCAGCAGCTTAACAGGGATTCAGCCCCAGCATTTT. Its translation: CASSLTGIQPQHF.

The chain carries TRBV6-5 and TRBJ2-2, with unresolved D. Looked up from germline, CDR1 is MNHEY and CDR2 is SVGAGI. The CDR3 runs 14 residues. Trimming cost V 6 bases and J 1 base, with 9 bases left between them. DNA for the CDR3: TGTGCCAGCAGCCGCGACGGGAACACCGGGGAGCTGTTTTTT. It specifies CASSRDGNTGELFF.

The V and J genes are TRBV9 and TRBJ1-4; TRBD1 might be the D (5 bases). V lost 4 bases, J lost 5 bases, and 12 bases lay in between. Germline CDR1 reads SGDLS; CDR2 reads YYNGEE. The CDR3 loop spans 14 amino acids. CDR3 coding DNA: TGTGCCAGCAGCACCGGGGCCGAGAATGAAAAACTGTTTTTT. This gives the protein CASSTGAENEKLFF.

This chain connects TRBV6-6 to TRBJ1-2; D gene uncertain. V was shortened by 8 bases and J by 3 bases, with 10 bases between the two germline ends. There are 12 residues in the CDR3. Germline V gene lookup returns CDR1 MNHNY and CDR2 SVGAGI (reference sequence). CDR3: CASAAFDYGYTF. In DNA form, the CDR3 reads TGTGCCAGCGCGGCGTTTGACTATGGCTACACCTTC.